The clone carrying this T cell receptor beta chain was found many times. Its specificity is not known. The data were obtained in a study of breast tumors, draining lymph nodes, adjacent tissues. Study outcomes and limitations: Data fit most tumor T cells coming from lymph node, expanding in tumor. Tumors had less TCR diversity than lymph nodes, more than nontumor tissue.

Samples came from axillary lymph nodes draining the breast cancer. Deletions cut 4 bases from V and 5 bases from J, with 14 bases between. This CDR3 comprises 14 residues. Germline lookup yields CDR1 LGHDT and CDR2 YNNKEL (reference sequence). TCRdb reanalysed the multiplex PCR reads using MiXCR and keeps one entry per CDR3 protein. The sample has 85,000 to 130,000 distinct CDR3 sequences; around 30% are singletons. Sequenced input: axillary lymph node tissue. This TCR derives from a female donor with breast cancer. Some clones in this sample may be carry-over from other donors' samples. The chain joins TRBV3-1 to TRBJ2-5; possible D gene TRBD2, 6 bases. CDR3 nucleotides: TGTGCCAGCAGCCCTGGGGGGTTGGGGGAGACCCAGTACTTC. This gives the protein CASSPGGLGETQYF.